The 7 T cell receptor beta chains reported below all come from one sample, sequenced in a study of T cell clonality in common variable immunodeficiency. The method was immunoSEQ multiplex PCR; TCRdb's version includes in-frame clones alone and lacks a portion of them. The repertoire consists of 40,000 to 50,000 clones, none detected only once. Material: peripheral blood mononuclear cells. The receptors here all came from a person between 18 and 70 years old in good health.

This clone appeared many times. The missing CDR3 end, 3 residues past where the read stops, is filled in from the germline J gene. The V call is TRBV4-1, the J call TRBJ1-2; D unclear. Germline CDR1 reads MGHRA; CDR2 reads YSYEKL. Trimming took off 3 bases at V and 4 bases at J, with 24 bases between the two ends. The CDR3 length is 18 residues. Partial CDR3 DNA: TGCGCCAGCAGCCACCTCGTTCGTACTGATTCATTCCCCTATGGC. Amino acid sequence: CASSHLVRTDSFPYG. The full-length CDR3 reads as CASSHLVRTDSFPYGYTF.

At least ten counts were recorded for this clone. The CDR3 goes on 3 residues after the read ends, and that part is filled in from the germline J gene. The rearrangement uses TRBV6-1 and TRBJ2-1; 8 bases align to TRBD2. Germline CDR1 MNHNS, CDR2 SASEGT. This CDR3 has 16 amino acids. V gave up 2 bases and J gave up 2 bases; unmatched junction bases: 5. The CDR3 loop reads CASSELRGAPYNEQFF. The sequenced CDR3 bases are TGTGCCAGCAGTGAACTGCGGGGGGCGCCCTACAATGAG.

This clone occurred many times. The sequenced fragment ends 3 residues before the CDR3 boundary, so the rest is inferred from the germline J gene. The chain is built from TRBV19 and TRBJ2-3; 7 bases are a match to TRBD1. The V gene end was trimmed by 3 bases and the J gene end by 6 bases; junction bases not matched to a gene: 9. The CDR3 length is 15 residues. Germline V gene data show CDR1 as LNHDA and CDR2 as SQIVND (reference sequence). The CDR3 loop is CASSINPYRGDTQYF. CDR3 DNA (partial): TGTGCCAGTAGTATTAACCCCTACAGGGGTGATACG.

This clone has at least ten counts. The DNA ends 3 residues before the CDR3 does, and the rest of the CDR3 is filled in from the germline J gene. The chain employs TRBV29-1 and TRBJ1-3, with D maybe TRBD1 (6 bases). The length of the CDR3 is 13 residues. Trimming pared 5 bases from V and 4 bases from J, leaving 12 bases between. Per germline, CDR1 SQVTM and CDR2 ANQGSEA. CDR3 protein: CSVHTGSGNTIYF. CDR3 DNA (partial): TGCAGCGTTCATACAGGGAGCGGAAACACC.

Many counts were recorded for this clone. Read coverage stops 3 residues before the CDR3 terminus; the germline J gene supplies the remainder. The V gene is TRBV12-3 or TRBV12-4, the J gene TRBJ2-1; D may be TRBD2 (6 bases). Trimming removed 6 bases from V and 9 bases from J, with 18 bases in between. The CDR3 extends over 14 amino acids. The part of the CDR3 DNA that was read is TGTGCCAGCAGCCTTAGCGGTGTTTTCAGTGAG. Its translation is CASSLSGVFSE. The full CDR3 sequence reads CASSLSGVFSEQFF.

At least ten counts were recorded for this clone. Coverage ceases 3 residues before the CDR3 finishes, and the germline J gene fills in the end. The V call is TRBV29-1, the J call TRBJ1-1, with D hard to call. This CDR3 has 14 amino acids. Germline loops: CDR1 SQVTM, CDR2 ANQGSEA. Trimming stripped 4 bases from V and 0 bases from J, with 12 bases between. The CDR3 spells CSVVTYDMNTEAFF. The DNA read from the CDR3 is TGCAGCGTTGTGACATACGACATGAACACTGAA.

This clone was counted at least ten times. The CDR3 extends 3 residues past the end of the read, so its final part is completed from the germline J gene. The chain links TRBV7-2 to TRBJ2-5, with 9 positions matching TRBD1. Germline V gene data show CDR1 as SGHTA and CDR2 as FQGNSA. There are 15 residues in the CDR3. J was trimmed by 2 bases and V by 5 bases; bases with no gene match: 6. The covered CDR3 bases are TGTGCCAGCAGCCTACAGGGGGCTATTCAAGAGACC. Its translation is CASSLQGAIQET. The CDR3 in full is CASSLQGAIQETQYF. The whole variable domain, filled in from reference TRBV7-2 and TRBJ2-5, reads GAGVSQSPSNKVTEKGKDVELRCDPISGHTALYWYRQSLGQGLEFLIYFQGNSAPDKSGLPSDRFSAERTGGSVSTLTIQRTQQEDSAVYLCASSLQGAIQETQYFGPGTRLLVL.